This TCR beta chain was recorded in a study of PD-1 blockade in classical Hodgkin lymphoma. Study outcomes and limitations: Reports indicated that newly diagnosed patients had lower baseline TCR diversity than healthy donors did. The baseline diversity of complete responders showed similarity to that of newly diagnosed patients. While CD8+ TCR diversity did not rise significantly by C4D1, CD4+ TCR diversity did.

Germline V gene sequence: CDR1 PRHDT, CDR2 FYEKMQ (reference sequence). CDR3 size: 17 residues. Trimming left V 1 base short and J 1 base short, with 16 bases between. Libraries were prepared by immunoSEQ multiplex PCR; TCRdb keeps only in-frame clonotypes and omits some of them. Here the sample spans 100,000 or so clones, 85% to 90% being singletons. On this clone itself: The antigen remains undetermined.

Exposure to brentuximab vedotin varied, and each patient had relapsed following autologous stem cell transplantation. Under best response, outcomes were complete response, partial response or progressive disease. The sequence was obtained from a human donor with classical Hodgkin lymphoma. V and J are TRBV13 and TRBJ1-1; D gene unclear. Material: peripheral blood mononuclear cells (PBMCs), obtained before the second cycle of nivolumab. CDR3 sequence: CASSLEGASGPNTEAFF. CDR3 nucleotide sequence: TGTGCCAGCAGCTTAGAGGGTGCGTCCGGACCGAACACTGAAGCTTTCTTT. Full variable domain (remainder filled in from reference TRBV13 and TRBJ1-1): AAGVIQSPRHLIKEKRETATLKCYPIPRHDTVYWYQQGPGQDPQFLISFYEKMQSDKGSIPDRFSAQQFSDYHSELNMSSLELGDSALYFCASSLEGASGPNTEAFFGQGTRLTVV.